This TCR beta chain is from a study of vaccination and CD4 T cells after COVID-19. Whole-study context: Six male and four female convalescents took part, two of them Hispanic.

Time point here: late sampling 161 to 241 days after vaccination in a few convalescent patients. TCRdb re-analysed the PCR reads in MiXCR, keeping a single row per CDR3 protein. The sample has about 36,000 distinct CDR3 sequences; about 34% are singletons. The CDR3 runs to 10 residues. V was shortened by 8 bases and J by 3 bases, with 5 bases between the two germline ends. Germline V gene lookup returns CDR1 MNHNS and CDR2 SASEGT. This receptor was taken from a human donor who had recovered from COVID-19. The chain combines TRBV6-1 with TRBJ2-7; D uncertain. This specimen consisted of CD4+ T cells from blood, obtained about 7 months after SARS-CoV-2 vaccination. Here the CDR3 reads CASSDYEQYF. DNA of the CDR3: TGTGCCAGCTCAGACTACGAGCAGTACTTC.